The clone carrying this TCR beta chain has a single count. Its matching antigen is unknown. TCRdb's copy holds only in-frame clones and misses some; the assay was immunoSEQ multiplex PCR. The table lists around 130,000 clones, 94% of them singletons, with approximately 7% in the top ten. The germline V gene encodes CDR1 SEHNR and CDR2 FQNEAQ (reference sequence). V lost 3 bases to trimming and J lost 6 bases, with 6 bases between them. The CDR3 is 11 residues long. The entry originates in a study of T cell responses to AZD1222 COVID-19 vaccine. Study overall: Analyses pooled second doses at about 4 or about 12 weeks.

Study-wide results and caveats: Breadth and depth of Spike-specific TCRs rose after two AZD1222 doses. Spike was spanned by vaccine-associated CD4 TCRs, which were dominant at 160-218 and 743-854. Donor demographics were predominantly white British with a female majority; clonal diversity may be underestimated.

The chain has TRBV7-9 and TRBJ2-7; D unresolved. Sequenced material: peripheral blood, taken on day 0 of AZD1222 vaccination. The receptor was isolated from an adult in good health. The CDR3 loop reads CASSFYLEQYF. CDR3 in DNA: TGTGCCAGCAGCTTCTATCTCGAGCAGTACTTC. Looking up the rest from reference TRBV7-9 and TRBJ2-7 gives the full variable domain: DTGVSQNPRHKITKRGQNVTFRCDPISEHNRLYWYRQTLGQGPEFLTYFQNEAQLEKSRLLSDRFSAERPKGSFSTLEIQRTEQGDSAMYLCASSFYLEQYFGPGTRLTVT.